These 21 T cell receptor beta chains were sequenced from one sample in a study of blood T cell repertoires in COVID-19. Sequencing used immunoSEQ multiplex PCR; TCRdb keeps in-frame clones, though not all of them. This repertoire shows 330,000 or so clones, 92% found once; its top ten account for under 20%. The sample was PBMCs or T cells enriched from blood (not recorded which). The receptors shown here come from a woman aged 25 to 39 who had recovered from COVID-19.

This chain connects TRBV19 to TRBJ1-3; TRBD1 agrees at 7 bases. The V segment lost 5 bases and the J segment 0 bases; nucleotides outside the gene matches: 7. This CDR3 contains 16 residues. The germline CDR1 and CDR2 sequences are LNHDA and SQIVND (reference sequence). The CDR3: CASSSDRIYSGNTIYF. CDR3 coding DNA: TGTGCCAGTAGTTCGGACAGGATCTACTCTGGAAACACCATATATTTT.

Remarks on this clone: Distinct nucleotide sequences in the sample also encode this CDR3. This rearrangement joins TRBV4-3 to TRBJ2-7; D possibly corresponds to TRBD2 (5 bases). CDR1 is LGHNA, CDR2 YSLEER, per germline. Trimming cost V 0 bases and J 2 bases, with 8 bases left between them. This CDR3 has 14 amino acids. In nucleotides, the CDR3 is TGCGCCAGCAGCCAAGATCGGGGAACCTACGAGCAGTACTTC. Encoded protein: CASSQDRGTYEQYF.

The CDR3 DNA sequence: TGTGCCAGCTCGGGGCAGGGGGAACGTCCTTCTCAGCCCCAGCATTTT. Residues: CASSGQGERPSQPQHF. The chain is built from TRBV27 and TRBJ1-5, with 7 bases fitting TRBD1. With V trimmed by 8 bases and J by 6 bases, 16 bases remained unmatched. Germline assignment: CDR1 MNHEY and CDR2 SMNVEV (reference sequence). This CDR3 comprises 16 residues.

The rearrangement joins TRBV7-8 to TRBJ2-7; 8 bases are a match to TRBD2. This CDR3 is built from 16 residues. CDR1 is SGHVS, CDR2 FQNEAQ, per germline. Losses at the gene ends were 7 bases for V and 2 bases for J; bases not matched to a gene: 13. The CDR3 is CASTPMLTSETYEQYF. The CDR3 coding sequence is TGTGCCAGCACCCCGATGTTGACTAGCGAAACCTACGAGCAGTACTTC. The variable domain in full, with the rest retrieved from reference TRBV7-8 and TRBJ2-7, is GAGVSQSPRYKVAKRGQDVALRCDPISGHVSLFWYQQALGQGPEFLTYFQNEAQLDKSGLPSDRFFAERPEGSVSTLKIQRTQQEDSAVYLCASTPMLTSETYEQYFGPGTRLTVT.

In regard to this clone: The sample carries other DNA sequences with the same CDR3. The rearrangement joins TRBV7-6 to TRBJ1-1; 9 nucleotides agree with TRBD1. This CDR3 has 14 amino acids. Per germline, CDR1 SGHVS and CDR2 FNYEAQ. With 5 bases clipped from V and 4 bases from J, the junction kept 5 bases outside the gene matches. CDR3 nucleotide sequence: TGTGCCAGCAGCGCGGGACAGGGCGGCACTGAAGCTTTCTTT. Translated: CASSAGQGGTEAFF. The variable domain in full, with the rest retrieved from reference TRBV7-6 and TRBJ1-1, is GAGVSQSPRYKVTKRGQDVALRCDPISGHVSLYWYRQALGQGPEFLTYFNYEAQQDKSGLPNDRFSAERPEGSISTLTIQRTEQRDSAMYRCASSAGQGGTEAFFGQGTRLTVV.

This chain joins TRBV24-1 and TRBJ2-1, with 11 bases identical to TRBD1. The CDR3 totals 13 residues. The V gene's germline CDR1 is KGHDR and CDR2 SFDVKD. J lost 10 bases, V lost 7 bases, and 5 bases had no gene match. In nucleotides, the CDR3 is TGTGCCACCAGGGGGACAGGGGGACTGGAGCAGTTCTTC. This translates into CATRGTGGLEQFF.

The chain carries TRBV15 and TRBJ2-1, with a tentative D call TRBD2 (5 bases). Trimming cost V 1 base and J 7 bases, with 5 bases left between them. Looked up from germline, CDR1 is LNHNV and CDR2 is YYDKDF (reference sequence). The CDR3 spans 12 residues. In DNA, the CDR3 is TGTGCCACCAGCAGAGCGGGGAATGAGCAGTTCTTC. Translation gives CATSRAGNEQFF.

The J gene is TRBJ2-5, the V gene TRBV5-1; 8 bases align to TRBD2. This CDR3 has 14 residues. The trim removed 3 bases at V and 5 bases at J, leaving 6 bases unmatched. Germline loops: CDR1 SGHRS, CDR2 YFSETQ. This CDR3 is CASSSGGGRETQYF. The CDR3 region has the DNA TGCGCCAGCAGCTCCGGGGGGGGTCGGGAGACCCAGTACTTC.

This chain connects TRBV6-4 to TRBJ2-5, with TRBD2 matching over 7 bases. J was trimmed by 1 base and V by 6 bases; bases with no gene match: 2. This CDR3 spans 13 amino acids. Germline CDR1 and CDR2: MRHNA and SNTAGT. CDR3 sequence: CASSGTIQETQYF. Written as DNA, the CDR3 is TGTGCCAGCAGCGGGACTATCCAAGAGACCCAGTACTTC.

The J gene is TRBJ1-4, the V gene TRBV6-5; TRBD1 is a possible D gene (6 bases). The CDR3 totals 11 residues. CDR1 is MNHEY, CDR2 SVGAGI, per germline. Trimming shortened V by 7 bases and J by 15 bases, and 15 bases separated the two germline ends. The CDR3 nucleotides are TGTGCCAGCAATGGGGACACGTTAATGTTTTTT. Protein product: CASNGDTLMFF.

The chain links TRBV15 to TRBJ1-2; TRBD1 matches at 7 bases. This CDR3 has 18 residues. Germline V CDR1 and CDR2: LNHNV, YYDKDF (reference sequence). Losses at the gene ends were 0 bases for V and 10 bases for J; bases not matched to a gene: 20. The CDR3: CATSRDPPRTGSGGVYTF. The CDR3 DNA sequence: TGTGCCACCAGCAGAGATCCCCCCCGGACAGGCTCTGGGGGTGTCTACACCTTC.

This clone was picked up a small number of times. The gene calls are TRBV27 and TRBJ1-1; no reliable D call. Trimming cost V 6 bases and J 8 bases, with 16 bases left between them. The CDR3 length is 13 residues. The V gene's germline CDR1 is MNHEY and CDR2 SMNVEV (reference sequence). The CDR3 DNA reads as TGTGCCAGCAGCCTAATCGGGTACGGCGAAGCTTTCTTT. The encoded protein is CASSLIGYGEAFF.

Points on this clone: Other nucleotide sequences from this sample produce the same CDR3. The chain is built from TRBV19 and TRBJ1-5, with D uncertain. Per germline, CDR1 LNHDA and CDR2 SQIVND (reference sequence). The CDR3 length is 13 residues. With 5 bases removed from V and 0 bases from J, the gap between germline ends came to 5 bases. The CDR3 DNA sequence: TGTGCCAGTAGTCGGGATAGCAATCAGCCCCAGCATTTT. This gives the protein CASSRDSNQPQHF.

This clone was counted a single time. V is TRBV4-3 and J is TRBJ1-4; TRBD1 matches at 7 bases. The CDR3 has 18 residues. Germline loops: CDR1 LGHNA, CDR2 YSLEER. The trim removed 0 bases at V and 0 bases at J, leaving 7 bases unmatched. The DNA for the CDR3 is TGCGCCAGCAGCCAAGATAGGTACAGGGGAGCAACTAATGAAAAACTGTTTTTT. Translated, it gives CASSQDRYRGATNEKLFF.

The rearrangement uses TRBV11-3 and TRBJ2-2, with no clear D. The CDR3 consists of 17 residues. Germline assignment: CDR1 SGHNT and CDR2 YENEEA. Trimming cost V 5 bases and J 1 base, with 17 bases left between them. CDR3 in amino acids: CASSTARGNGNTGELFF. The CDR3 region has the DNA TGTGCCAGCAGCACCGCCCGAGGCAATGGGAACACCGGGGAGCTGTTTTTT.

The CDR3 region has the DNA TGTGCCAGCAGTGTGGACGGTACTAGCACCGGGGAGCTGTTTTTT. This encodes CASSVDGTSTGELFF. This sequence joins TRBV2 and TRBJ2-2; tentative D call: TRBD2 (5 bases). The CDR3 is 15 amino acids. Germline V lookup: CDR1 SNHLY, CDR2 FYNNEI. V was shortened by 4 bases and J by 4 bases, with 13 bases between the two germline ends.

The chain links TRBV6-5 to TRBJ1-1; D is uncertain. V shed 4 bases and J shed 1 base, with 7 bases lying between them. Germline loops: CDR1 MNHEY, CDR2 SVGAGI. CDR3 length: 13 residues. This CDR3 reads CASSSRQNTEAFF. CDR3 coding DNA: TGTGCCAGCAGTTCCCGACAGAACACTGAAGCTTTCTTT.

The V gene is TRBV27, the J gene TRBJ2-3, with D maybe TRBD2 (6 bases). CDR1 is MNHEY, CDR2 SMNVEV, per germline (reference sequence). V lost 7 bases and J 4 bases, leaving 12 bases between the germline ends. The CDR3 covers 13 residues. The CDR3 bases are TGTGCCAGCACTGGAGGGATGGCAGATACGCAGTATTTT. Translation gives CASTGGMADTQYF.

V and J are TRBV3-1 (or the pseudogene TRBV3-2) and TRBJ2-1, with 15 bases lining up with TRBD2. Looked up from germline, CDR1 is LGHDT and CDR2 is YNNKEL (reference sequence). The junction had 9 bases not matched to a gene; V was cut back by 0 bases and J by 3 bases. The CDR3 has 20 residues. The CDR3 loop reads CASSQDFGTSGGLLYNEQFF. CDR3 DNA: TGTGCCAGCAGCCAAGATTTTGGGACTAGCGGGGGGCTCCTCTACAATGAGCAGTTCTTC.

This rearrangement joins TRBV3-1 (or the pseudogene TRBV3-2) to TRBJ2-2; D unresolved. The CDR3 runs 15 residues. The germline gives CDR1 LGHDT, CDR2 YNNKEL (reference sequence). The V end was cut by 4 bases, the J end by 3 bases, with 12 bases between. The CDR3 region has the DNA TGTGCCAGCAGCCCAAAACTCGACTACACCGGGGAGCTGTTTTTT. Its translation is CASSPKLDYTGELFF.

V gene TRBV3-1 (or the pseudogene TRBV3-2) combines with J gene TRBJ1-2; 7 bases fit TRBD1. The germline V gene has CDR1 LGHDT and CDR2 YNNKEL (reference sequence). The CDR3 runs to 12 residues. With 4 bases clipped from V and 5 bases from J, the junction kept 1 base outside the gene matches. The chain's CDR3 is CASSRQGYGYTF. For the CDR3, the DNA is TGTGCCAGCAGCCGACAGGGATATGGCTACACCTTC.